This record looks at one TCR beta chain sequence and its context. The CDR3 sequence is 12 residues long. Germline V gene data show CDR1 as SGHNT and CDR2 as YENEEA. The germline V and J ends were trimmed by 10 bases and 10 bases, with 17 bases remaining between them. A single record per CDR3 protein comes from TCRdb applying MiXCR to the PCR reads. The sample has more than 6,500 distinct CDR3 sequences, about 46% seen once. The entry originates in a study of immune characterization of retroperitoneal liposarcoma. Sequencing was carried out using tumor tissue. The sequence was collected from a male donor with retroperitoneal liposarcoma. The gene calls are TRBV11-3 and TRBJ2-1; tentative D call: TRBD2 (7 bases). CDR3 sequence: CAIRGGGDEQFF. The CDR3 DNA reads TGTGCCATCCGCGGAGGGGGGGACGAGCAGTTCTTC.